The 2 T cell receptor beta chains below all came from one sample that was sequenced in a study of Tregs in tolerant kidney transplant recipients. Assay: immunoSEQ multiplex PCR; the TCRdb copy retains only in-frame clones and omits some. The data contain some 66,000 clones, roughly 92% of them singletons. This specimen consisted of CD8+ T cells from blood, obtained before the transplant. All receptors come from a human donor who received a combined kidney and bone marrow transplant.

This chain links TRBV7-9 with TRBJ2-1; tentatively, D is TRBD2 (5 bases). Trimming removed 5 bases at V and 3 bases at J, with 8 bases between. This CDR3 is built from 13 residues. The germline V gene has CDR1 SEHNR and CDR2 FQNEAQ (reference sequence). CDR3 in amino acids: CASSGLNYNEQFF. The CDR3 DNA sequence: TGTGCCAGCAGCGGACTGAACTACAATGAGCAGTTCTTC.

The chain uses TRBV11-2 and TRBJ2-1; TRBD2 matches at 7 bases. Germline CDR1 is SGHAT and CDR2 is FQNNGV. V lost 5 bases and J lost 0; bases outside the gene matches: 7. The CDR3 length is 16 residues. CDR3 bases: TGTGCCAGCAGCCCCAGCCTAGCGGCCTCCTACAATGAGCAGTTCTTC. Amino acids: CASSPSLAASYNEQFF.